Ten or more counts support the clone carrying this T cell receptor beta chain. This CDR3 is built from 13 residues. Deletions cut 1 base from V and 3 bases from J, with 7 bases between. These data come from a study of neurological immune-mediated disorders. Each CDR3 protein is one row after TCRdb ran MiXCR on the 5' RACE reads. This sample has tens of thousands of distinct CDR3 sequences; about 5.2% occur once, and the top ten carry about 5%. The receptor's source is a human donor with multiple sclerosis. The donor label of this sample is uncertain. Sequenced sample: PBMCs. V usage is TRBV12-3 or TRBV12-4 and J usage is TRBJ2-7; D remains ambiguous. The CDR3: CASSLVVFYEQYF. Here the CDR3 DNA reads TGTGCCAGCAGTTTAGTAGTTTTCTACGAGCAGTACTTC.